The 26 T cell receptor beta chains in this list originate from one sample, sequenced in a study of cytomegalovirus exposure and HLA in healthy donors. Both 60 Vbeta primers and 13 Jbeta primers went into the PCR. Profiled with immunoSEQ multiplex PCR; TCRdb holds only in-frame clones, not every one. In the table there are fewer than 130,000 clones, 70% to 85% of which are singletons. Sequencing used PBMCs. The receptors stem from a woman aged 40 to 55 in good health and CMV-seronegative.

This chain connects TRBV27 to TRBJ2-5, with a weak D call TRBD2 (6 bases). The tail of the sequence fits TRBJ2-7 better, so the J call may be wrong. This CDR3 has 11 amino acids. The V gene's germline CDR1 is MNHEY and CDR2 SMNVEV (reference sequence). The CDR3 loop reads CASSKRDEQYF. The CDR3 DNA is TGTGCCAGCAGTAAGCGGGACGAGCAGTACTTC.

This clone has just a few counts. This chain connects TRBV7-9 to TRBJ2-3, with 12 bases that match TRBD2. This CDR3 has 17 amino acids. V was clipped by 4 bases and J by 1 base; unmatched bases: 6. Per the germline V gene, CDR1 is SEHNR and CDR2 is FQNEAQ (reference sequence). The CDR3 sequence is CASSSSTSGSRTDTQYF. The CDR3 DNA reads as TGTGCCAGCAGCTCCTCGACTAGCGGGAGTCGCACAGATACGCAGTATTTT.

The chain carries TRBV7-2 and TRBJ2-2; D might be TRBD2 (5 bases). Trimming removed 1 base from V and 5 bases from J, with 11 bases in between. The CDR3 length is 15 residues. Germline CDR1 reads SGHTA; CDR2 reads FQGNSA. The CDR3 DNA is TGTGCCAGCAGCTTAGTAGGTCGAGGGACCGGGGAGCTGTTTTTT. Translation gives CASSLVGRGTGELFF.

This chain connects TRBV7-2 to TRBJ2-5; TRBD2 agrees at 12 bases. This CDR3 spans 18 amino acids. CDR1 is SGHTA, CDR2 FQGNSA, per germline. V gave up 5 bases and J gave up 0 bases; unmatched junction bases: 10. As DNA, the CDR3 is TGTGCCAGCAGCCACCCCCCTACTAGCGGGGGGTACCAAGAGACCCAGTACTTC. Translating gives CASSHPPTSGGYQETQYF.

This clone was recorded once. Different DNA sequences within this sample yield the same CDR3. This chain links TRBV28 with TRBJ1-5; D unresolved. Germline CDR1 MDHEN, CDR2 SYDVKM. The CDR3 contains 14 residues. V was shortened by 6 bases and J by 4 bases, with 13 bases between the two germline ends. In DNA, the CDR3 is TGTGCCAGCAGAACGGGGTTAGGGAATCAGCCCCAGCATTTT. It encodes CASRTGLGNQPQHF.

The rearrangement joins TRBV7-8 to TRBJ1-1; D possibly corresponds to TRBD1 (6 bases). Per the germline V gene, CDR1 is SGHVS and CDR2 is FQNEAQ. Trimming removed 1 base from V and 1 base from J, with 7 bases in between. The CDR3 totals 14 residues. The CDR3 coding sequence is TGTGCCAGCAGCTTAGTGACAGGGAACACTGAAGCTTTCTTT. It yields the protein CASSLVTGNTEAFF.

This chain uses TRBV6-6 with TRBJ2-4; TRBD1 might be the D (6 bases). Trimming took off 8 bases at V and 6 bases at J, with 11 bases between the two ends. The germline CDR1 and CDR2 sequences are MNHNY and SVGAGI (reference sequence). The CDR3 loop spans 12 amino acids. CDR3 bases: TGTGCCAGCGACCCAGGGGCAAACATTCAGTACTTC. Its translation is CASDPGANIQYF.

V and J are TRBV6-1 and TRBJ2-7, with 14 positions matching TRBD2. The CDR3 covers 13 residues. Germline V gene data show CDR1 as MNHNS and CDR2 as SASEGT. The V segment lost 10 bases and the J segment 3 bases; nucleotides outside the gene matches: 2. The CDR3 DNA sequence: TGTGCCACCGGACTAGCGGGGGGCTACGAGCAGTACTTC. Translated: CATGLAGGYEQYF.

This clone came up a few times. The gene calls are TRBV28 and TRBJ2-7, with 9 bases lining up with TRBD1. This CDR3 is built from 14 residues. Germline V CDR1 and CDR2: MDHEN, SYDVKM. Trimming cost V 7 bases and J 1 base; bases outside gene matches: 5. The CDR3, as DNA: TGTGCCAGCACCTCCGGGACAGGGTCCTACGAGCAGTACTTC. It yields the protein CASTSGTGSYEQYF.

The chain employs TRBV9 and TRBJ2-3; 11 bases agree with TRBD2. The J segment lost 5 bases and the V segment lost 0 bases, leaving 8 bases of the junction unmatched. The CDR3 is 17 amino acids. Germline loops: CDR1 SGDLS, CDR2 YYNGEE. The CDR3 region has the DNA TGTGCCAGCAGCGTAGAGGTAGCGGGAGGGCCGGGAGATACGCAGTATTTT. This codes for CASSVEVAGGPGDTQYF. The entire variable domain, with the rest obtained from reference TRBV9 and TRBJ2-3, is as follows: DSGVTQTPKHLITATGQRVTLRCSPRSGDLSVYWYQQSLDQGLQFLIQYYNGEERAKGNILERFSAQQFPDLHSELNLSSLELGDSALYFCASSVEVAGGPGDTQYFGPGTRLTVL.

The rearrangement uses TRBV4-1 and TRBJ1-1; D unclear. The germline V gene has CDR1 MGHRA and CDR2 YSYEKL. This CDR3 region has 14 residues. V gave up 1 base and J gave up 4 bases, with 10 bases separating them. CDR3 residues: CASSQGEVGTEAFF. CDR3 DNA: TGCGCCAGCAGCCAAGGTGAAGTCGGCACTGAAGCTTTCTTT.

This clone was detected only once. The chain joins TRBV13 to TRBJ2-2; TRBD2 aligns across 11 bases. Losses at the gene ends were 4 bases for V and 5 bases for J; bases not matched to a gene: 3. CDR3 size: 15 residues. From germline, CDR1 is PRHDT and CDR2 FYEKMQ (reference sequence). CDR3 DNA: TGTGCCAGCAGCTCAACTAGCGGGGGAACCGGGGAGCTGTTTTTT. Translating it yields CASSSTSGGTGELFF.

This clone showed up just a few times. This rearrangement joins TRBV4-3 to TRBJ2-5; 7 bases fit TRBD1. This CDR3 spans 15 amino acids. V trimming: 2 bases; J trimming: 3 bases; junction bases outside the gene matches: 6. Germline-derived CDR1 and CDR2 are LGHNA and YSLEER. The CDR3 here is CASSQNRQGKETQYF. In DNA form, the CDR3 reads TGCGCCAGCAGCCAAAATCGACAGGGAAAAGAGACCCAGTACTTC.

This clone has just one count. V gene TRBV2 combines with J gene TRBJ2-3; 7 bases map to TRBD2. The length of the CDR3 is 17 residues. V shed 6 bases, J shed 2 bases, and the junction held 14 bases outside the gene matches. The germline V gene has CDR1 SNHLY and CDR2 FYNNEI. The CDR3: CASSGGGRAGFTDTQYF. The DNA for the CDR3 is TGTGCCAGCAGCGGAGGTGGGAGGGCAGGGTTCACAGATACGCAGTATTTT.

The chain has TRBV7-2 and TRBJ1-4; the match to TRBD1 covers 9 bases. Germline V gene sequence: CDR1 SGHTA, CDR2 FQGNSA. V dropped 1 base and J dropped 7; count of bases not matched to a gene: 7. The CDR3 covers 16 residues. The CDR3 reads CASSLVGGQGGEKLFF. CDR3 in DNA: TGTGCCAGCAGCTTAGTAGGGGGACAGGGAGGTGAAAAACTGTTTTTT.

J is TRBJ1-2 and V is TRBV6-4, with 8 bases aligning to TRBD1. The trim removed 3 bases at V and 5 bases at J, leaving 5 bases unmatched. Looked up from germline, CDR1 is MRHNA and CDR2 is SNTAGT. The CDR3 loop spans 14 amino acids. Written as DNA, the CDR3 is TGTGCCAGCAGTGAAGGGACAGGCCCGTATGGCTACACCTTC. It yields the protein CASSEGTGPYGYTF.

The gene calls are TRBV6-1 and TRBJ1-5, with a tentative D call TRBD1 (6 bases). Per germline, CDR1 MNHNS and CDR2 SASEGT. V was shortened by 1 base and J by 5 bases, with 9 bases between the two germline ends. The CDR3 extends over 14 amino acids. The CDR3 DNA is TGTGCCAGCAGTGAAGAGGGACAATATCAGCCCCAGCATTTT. Protein: CASSEEGQYQPQHF.

The genes are TRBV6-6 and TRBJ2-5; tentative D call: TRBD1 (5 bases). Trimming stripped 5 bases from V and 0 bases from J, with 7 bases between. CDR3 length: 13 amino acids. CDR1 is MNHNY, CDR2 SVGAGI, per germline (reference sequence). CDR3 in DNA: TGTGCCAGCAGTCAGGGTCACCAAGAGACCCAGTACTTC. The encoded protein is CASSQGHQETQYF.

The chain couples TRBV7-6 to TRBJ2-2; 8 nucleotides match TRBD1. The CDR3 has 15 amino acids. V lost 3 bases and J lost 3; bases outside the gene matches: 3. Germline-derived CDR1 and CDR2 are SGHVS and FNYEAQ. The CDR3 DNA is TGTGCCAGCAGCTTGTCAGGGGGCGACACCGGGGAGCTGTTTTTT. This gives the protein CASSLSGGDTGELFF.

This rearrangement joins TRBV19 to TRBJ2-7; TRBD2 matches at 14 bases. J was trimmed by 3 bases and V by 3 bases; bases with no gene match: 1. The CDR3 is 15 residues long. Germline loops: CDR1 LNHDA, CDR2 SQIVND (reference sequence). The CDR3 DNA sequence: TGTGCCAGTAGTATGGGACTAGCGGGAGTCTACGAGCAGTACTTC. As protein: CASSMGLAGVYEQYF.

This chain uses TRBV30 with TRBJ1-1; D is unclear. V gave up 0 bases and J gave up 3 bases, with 11 bases separating them. CDR1 is GTSNPN, CDR2 SVGIG, per germline (reference sequence). The length of the CDR3 is 14 residues. CDR3 amino acids: CAWSVRGADTEAFF. CDR3 DNA: TGTGCCTGGAGTGTACGAGGAGCGGACACTGAAGCTTTCTTT.

The CDR3 DNA sequence: TGTGCCAGCAGTCCTGCCGTGACAGGGGGCTACGAGCAGTACTTC. Protein product: CASSPAVTGGYEQYF. The chain couples TRBV27 to TRBJ2-7; the match to TRBD1 covers 9 bases. Germline V gene lookup returns CDR1 MNHEY and CDR2 SMNVEV (reference sequence). The CDR3 extends over 15 amino acids. Trimming took 5 bases from V and 3 from J; bases not matched to a gene: 8.

The chain uses TRBV5-1 and TRBJ2-1; TRBD2 agrees at 7 bases. Germline-derived CDR1 and CDR2 are SGHRS and YFSETQ. There are 16 residues in the CDR3. V was clipped by 4 bases and J by 8 bases; unmatched bases: 15. CDR3 sequence: CASSVGTSDGNDEQFF. CDR3 nucleotides: TGCGCCAGCAGCGTTGGAACTAGCGACGGGAACGATGAGCAGTTCTTC.

V gene TRBV27 combines with J gene TRBJ1-1; D possibly corresponds to TRBD1 (6 bases). Between the trimmed V and J ends, which lost 6 bases and 4 bases, there was a span of 9 bases. The CDR3 is 12 residues long. Germline lookup yields CDR1 MNHEY and CDR2 SMNVEV (reference sequence). The CDR3 coding sequence is TGTGCCAGCAGGGGGGCTTCCACTGAAGCTTTCTTT. The encoded protein is CASRGASTEAFF.

This sequence joins TRBV29-1 and TRBJ2-7; 10 nucleotides align to TRBD2. In germline, CDR1 is SQVTM, CDR2 ANQGSEA. The CDR3 is 13 amino acids. CDR3 in amino acids: CSVSGGSTYEQYF. CDR3 nucleotides: TGCAGTGTTAGCGGGGGGAGTACCTACGAGCAGTACTTC.

This sequence joins TRBV28 and TRBJ2-5; 8 positions agree with TRBD1. The CDR3 has 15 residues. CDR1 and CDR2 from the germline V gene are MDHEN and SYDVKM. Trimming removed 2 bases from V and 4 bases from J; junction bases left unmatched: 6. This CDR3 is CASSLPTGAGETQYF. Here the CDR3 DNA reads TGTGCCAGCAGTTTACCGACAGGGGCGGGAGAGACCCAGTACTTC.